One sample yielded the 17 T cell receptor beta chains listed below, sequenced in a study of human T cells and chemical hapten exposure. Via MiXCR, TCRdb re-called the RACE reads, giving one row per CDR3 protein. The sample has about 79,000 distinct CDR3 sequences; 8.6% are singletons. Described time point: healthy volunteer bleed at 6 weeks. Unfractionated whole blood was the source of the extracted total RNA. The sample was whole blood. The receptors derive from a male donor in good health. Some clones in this sample may be carry-over from other donors' samples.

This clonotype was detected only a few times. The chain links TRBV12-3 or TRBV12-4 to TRBJ1-6; D remains unclear. Trimming cost V 6 bases and J 7 bases, with 16 bases left between them. This CDR3 comprises 15 residues. The CDR3 DNA reads as TGTGCCAGCAGCCCCCTTGAGTACGGGAATTCACCCCTCCACTTT. It is translated as CASSPLEYGNSPLHF.

The table lists this clonotype with many counts. J is TRBJ1-1 and V is TRBV5-1; D is ambiguous. The CDR3 spans 13 residues. Trimming cost V 1 base and J 1 base, with 5 bases left between them. Per germline, CDR1 SGHRS and CDR2 YFSETQ. The CDR3 DNA reads as TGCGCCAGCAGCTTGTTCAGGAACACTGAAGCTTTCTTT. It encodes CASSLFRNTEAFF. The full variable domain, in which reference TRBV5-1 and TRBJ1-1 provide the parts outside the CDR3, is KAGVTQTPRYLIKTRGQQVTLSCSPISGHRSVSWYQQTPGQGLQFLFEYFSETQRNKGNFPGRFSGRQFSNSRSEMNVSTLELGDSALYLCASSLFRNTEAFFGQGTRLTVV.

The rearrangement links TRBV10-3 to TRBJ2-7; no firm D call. CDR3 length: 14 residues. CDR1 is ENHRY and CDR2 is SYGVKD in the germline V gene. Trimming cost V 6 bases and J 7 bases, with 19 bases left between them. The CDR3 region is CAIRPADHEGEQYF. DNA for the CDR3: TGTGCCATCAGGCCGGCAGATCACGAAGGGGAGCAGTACTTC.

The chain employs TRBV27 and TRBJ1-2; 9 bases agree with TRBD1. The CDR3 runs 15 residues. The V gene's germline CDR1 is MNHEY and CDR2 SMNVEV (reference sequence). V dropped 5 bases and J dropped 6; count of bases not matched to a gene: 10. DNA of the CDR3: TGTGCCAGCAGTAGGTACAGGGGGCAGATGAATGGCTACACCTTC. Translating gives CASSRYRGQMNGYTF.

The chain employs TRBV29-1 and TRBJ2-1, with D maybe TRBD1 (5 bases). Germline CDR1 and CDR2: SQVTM and ANQGSEA. Trimming removed 6 bases from V and 3 bases from J, with 15 bases in between. CDR3 size: 14 residues. The CDR3: CSVVGSDSYNEQFF. CDR3 in DNA: TGCAGCGTCGTGGGTTCCGACAGCTACAATGAGCAGTTCTTC.

This clonotype occurred a few times. The chain carries TRBV7-2 and TRBJ1-5; 9 nucleotides agree with TRBD1. J gave up 6 bases and V 3 bases, and 6 bases lay outside the gene matches. The CDR3 totals 15 residues. Per the germline V gene, CDR1 is SGHTA and CDR2 is FQGNSA. The CDR3 spells CASSFSGQGRQPQHF. The CDR3 region has the DNA TGTGCCAGCAGCTTCTCGGGACAGGGTCGTCAGCCCCAGCATTTT.

This chain connects TRBV2 to TRBJ1-1; D remains unclear. V was trimmed by 2 bases and J by 7 bases, leaving 8 bases between them. Germline V gene lookup returns CDR1 SNHLY and CDR2 FYNNEI. The CDR3 covers 12 residues. The CDR3 DNA follows: TGTGCCAGCAGTGAATCGGGTGTTGAAGCTTTCTTT. Its protein is CASSESGVEAFF.

This clonotype was picked up a small number of times. The chain links TRBV20-1 to TRBJ2-3; 11 bases agree with TRBD2. This CDR3 has 17 residues. Trimming removed 0 bases from V and 2 bases from J; junction bases left unmatched: 7. From germline, CDR1 is DFQATT and CDR2 SNEGSKA (reference sequence). CDR3 sequence: CSARDLTSGRPTDTQYF. The CDR3 DNA follows: TGCAGTGCTAGAGATTTAACTAGCGGGAGACCCACAGATACGCAGTATTTT.

This clonotype has only a few counts. The DNA for the CDR3 is TGTGCCAGCAGTTACGAGAGCCCCTACAATGAGCAGTTCTTC. The encoded protein is CASSYESPYNEQFF. V usage is TRBV6-2 or TRBV6-3 and J usage is TRBJ2-1; no clear D. This CDR3 contains 14 residues. The germline V gene encodes CDR1 MNHEY and CDR2 SVGEGT. V lost 2 bases and J 2 bases, leaving 7 bases between the germline ends.

In its sample, this clonotype was seen many times. The chain carries TRBV12-3 or TRBV12-4 and TRBJ1-5; TRBD1 matches at 7 bases. The CDR3 covers 15 residues. V gave up 2 bases and J gave up 6 bases; unmatched junction bases: 7. Here the CDR3 DNA reads TGTGCCAGCAGTTTATCCCGACAGGGTCGTCAGCCCCAGCATTTT. This gives the protein CASSLSRQGRQPQHF.

This clonotype was observed a handful of times. This chain uses TRBV12-3 or TRBV12-4 with TRBJ1-2; no definite D call. Trimming shortened V by 7 bases and J by 7 bases, and 19 bases separated the two germline ends. This CDR3 contains 14 residues. CDR3 coding DNA: TGTGCCAGCACCAAACTGGGAGGGAAGGCTGGCTACACCTTC. It specifies CASTKLGGKAGYTF.

The sample holds a few counts of this clonotype. The chain uses TRBV7-7 and TRBJ2-7; a possible D gene is TRBD2 (5 bases). CDR3 size: 13 residues. From germline, CDR1 is SSHAT and CDR2 FNYEAQ (reference sequence). With 1 base removed from V and 4 bases from J, the gap between germline ends came to 8 bases. The CDR3 is CASSLGSGYEQYF. CDR3 coding DNA: TGTGCCAGCAGCTTAGGGTCGGGGTACGAGCAGTACTTC.

The chain links TRBV6-6 to TRBJ1-5; 9 positions agree with TRBD1. The CDR3 runs 13 residues. Germline CDR1 reads MNHNY; CDR2 reads SVGAGI (reference sequence). With 5 bases clipped from V and 9 bases from J, the junction kept 5 bases outside the gene matches. This CDR3 is CASSNRGRWPQHF. CDR3 coding DNA: TGTGCCAGCAGTAACAGGGGGCGTTGGCCCCAGCATTTT.

A few counts support this clonotype. V and J are TRBV29-1 and TRBJ1-5, with TRBD1 matching 9 bases. This CDR3 has 15 amino acids. Trimming at V came to 6 bases and at J to 0 bases, leaving 6 bases not matched to a gene. CDR1 is SQVTM and CDR2 is ANQGSEA in the germline V gene. The CDR3 nucleotides are TGCAGCGTCGCACAGGGGGCATATAGCAATCAGCCCCAGCATTTT. Its protein product is CSVAQGAYSNQPQHF.

This clonotype has a count of ten or more. The chain is built from TRBV12-3 or TRBV12-4 and TRBJ2-1, with TRBD2 identical over 12 bases. This CDR3 comprises 15 residues. The junction had 1 base not matched to a gene; V was cut back by 3 bases and J by 4 bases. CDR3 loop: CASSFLAGGYNEQFF. CDR3 coding DNA: TGTGCCAGCAGTTTTCTAGCGGGAGGGTACAATGAGCAGTTCTTC.

This clonotype occurred a few times. The chain recombines TRBV6-2 or TRBV6-3 with TRBJ2-2, with D perhaps matching TRBD1 (6 bases). V gave up 0 bases and J gave up 5 bases, with 7 bases separating them. The CDR3 spans 14 residues. Germline V gene data show CDR1 as MNHEY and CDR2 as SVGEGT. The CDR3 coding sequence is TGTGCCAGCAGTTACTCGACAGGAACCGGGGAGCTGTTTTTT. Its protein is CASSYSTGTGELFF.

The table lists this clonotype with a few counts. The chain combines TRBV12-3 or TRBV12-4 with TRBJ2-3; no clear D gene. With 6 bases removed from V and 3 bases from J, the gap between germline ends came to 22 bases. The CDR3 extends over 17 amino acids. This chain's CDR3 is CASSALPLDRGTDTQYF. CDR3 sequence (DNA): TGTGCCAGCAGCGCACTCCCTCTCGACCGTGGTACAGATACGCAGTATTTT.